The text below deals with one TCR beta chain. The data are from a study of blood T cell repertoires in COVID-19. Clones were sequenced by immunoSEQ multiplex PCR, and TCRdb holds only the in-frame ones, with some missing. The sample records about 400,000 clones, about 89% being singletons. V lost 3 bases and J 3 bases, leaving 15 bases between the germline ends. This CDR3 comprises 16 residues. Germline values: CDR1 SGDLS, CDR2 YYNGEE. The clonotype originates from a man aged 35-49 years with acute or convalescent COVID-19. The specimen was peripheral blood. The genes are TRBV9 and TRBJ2-2, with D possibly TRBD2 on 6 matching bases. CDR3 sequence (DNA): TGTGCCAGCAGCGGAGGATGGGGGGTGGACACCGGGGAGCTGTTTTTT. Translated, it gives CASSGGWGVDTGELFF.